The present entry profiles one T cell receptor (beta chain) with its context. The data originate from a study of control samples from healthy donors and cancer patients. The table came from immunoSEQ multiplex PCR; TCRdb's copy has only in-frame clones and leaves some out. The table lists 120,000 or so clones, approximately 94% of them singletons. This CDR3 has 15 amino acids. J gave up 6 bases and V 3 bases, and 5 bases lay outside the gene matches. Germline V gene lookup returns CDR1 LGHNT and CDR2 FRNRAP. The genes are TRBV12-5 and TRBJ2-1, with 10 bases aligning to TRBD2. The source material was PBMCs. The source is a man aged 50 or older with head and neck cancer. The CDR3 DNA reads TGTGCTAGTGGTTTAGGACTAGCGGAAGTCAATGAGCAGTTCTTC. Its translation: CASGLGLAEVNEQFF.